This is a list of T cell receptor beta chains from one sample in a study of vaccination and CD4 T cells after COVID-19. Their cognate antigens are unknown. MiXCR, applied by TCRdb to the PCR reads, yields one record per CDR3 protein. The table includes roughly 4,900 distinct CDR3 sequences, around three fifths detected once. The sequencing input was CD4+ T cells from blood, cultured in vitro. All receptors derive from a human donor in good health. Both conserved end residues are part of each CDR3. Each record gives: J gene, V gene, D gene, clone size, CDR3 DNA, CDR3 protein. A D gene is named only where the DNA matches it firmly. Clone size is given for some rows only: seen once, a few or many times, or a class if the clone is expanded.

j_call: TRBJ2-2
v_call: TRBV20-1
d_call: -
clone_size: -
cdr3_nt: TGCAGTGCTCCTGACAAGATTAGTTCCGGGGAGCTGTTTTTT
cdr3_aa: CSAPDKISSGELFF

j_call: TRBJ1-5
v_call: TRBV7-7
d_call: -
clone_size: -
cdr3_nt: TGTGCCAGCAGCTTTATCGACGGGTATTATAGCAATCAGCCCCAGCATTTT
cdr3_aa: CASSFIDGYYSNQPQHF

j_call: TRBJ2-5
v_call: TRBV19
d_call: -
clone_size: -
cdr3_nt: TGTGCCAGTAGCGTCCGTTCGACAAGGTACCAAGAGACCCAGTACTTC
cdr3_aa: CASSVRSTRYQETQYF

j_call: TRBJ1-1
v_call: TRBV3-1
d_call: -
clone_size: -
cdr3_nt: TGTGCCAGCAGCCAAGATAAGAGGACAGTCTCGAACACTGAAGCTTTCTTT
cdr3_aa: CASSQDKRTVSNTEAFF

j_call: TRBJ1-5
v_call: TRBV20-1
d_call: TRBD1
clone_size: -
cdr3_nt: TGCAGTGCTCGGACAGGGGGGTTGAACGGTCAGCCCCAGCATTTT
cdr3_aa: CSARTGGLNGQPQHF

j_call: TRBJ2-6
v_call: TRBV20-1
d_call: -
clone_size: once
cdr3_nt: TGCAGTGCTAGGGACATAGGGGGGGCCAACGTCCTGACTTTC
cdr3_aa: CSARDIGGANVLTF

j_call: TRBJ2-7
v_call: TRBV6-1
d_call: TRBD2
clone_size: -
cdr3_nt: TGTGCCAGCAGTCCCCCAGCTAGCGGGAGAGTCCACGAGCAGTACTTC
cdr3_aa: CASSPPASGRVHEQYF

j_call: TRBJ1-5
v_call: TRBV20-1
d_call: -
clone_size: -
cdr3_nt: TGCAGTGCTTTACGGGACACGAATCAGCCCCAGCATTTT
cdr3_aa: CSALRDTNQPQHF

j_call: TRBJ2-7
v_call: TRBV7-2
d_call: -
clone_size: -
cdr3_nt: TGTGCCAGCAGCTCCCTAGACATCCCCTACGAGCAGTACTTC
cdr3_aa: CASSSLDIPYEQYF

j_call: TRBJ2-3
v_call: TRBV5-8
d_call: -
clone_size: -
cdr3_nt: TGTGCCAGCAGCTTGTATAGTAGCACAGATACGCAGTATTTT
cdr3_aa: CASSLYSSTDTQYF

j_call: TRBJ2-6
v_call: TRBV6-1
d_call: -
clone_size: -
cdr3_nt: TGTGCCAGCAAGTCCGGGGGGGCCAACGTCCTGACTTTC
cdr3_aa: CASKSGGANVLTF

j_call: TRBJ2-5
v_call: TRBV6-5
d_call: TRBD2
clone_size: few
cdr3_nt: TGTGCCAGCAGTTACTCAGGCGGTAGCGGGGGCCAAGAGACCCAGTACTTC
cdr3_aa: CASSYSGGSGGQETQYF

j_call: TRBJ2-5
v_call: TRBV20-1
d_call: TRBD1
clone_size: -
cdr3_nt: TGCAGTGCTGACAGGGGTGAGGGAGAGACCCAGTACTTC
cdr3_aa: CSADRGEGETQYF

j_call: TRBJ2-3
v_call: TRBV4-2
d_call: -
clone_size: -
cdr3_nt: TGTGCCAGCAGCCAAGAACAACTAGCTGACACAGATACGCAGTATTTT
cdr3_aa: CASSQEQLADTDTQYF

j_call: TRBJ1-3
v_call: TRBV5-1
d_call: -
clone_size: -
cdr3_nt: TGCGCCAGCAGCTTGTTAGACCTTGGAAACACCATATATTTT
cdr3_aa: CASSLLDLGNTIYF

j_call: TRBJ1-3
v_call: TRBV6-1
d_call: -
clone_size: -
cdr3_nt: TGTGCCAGCAGTGTGAACGTAAACTCTGGAAACACCATATATTTT
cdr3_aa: CASSVNVNSGNTIYF

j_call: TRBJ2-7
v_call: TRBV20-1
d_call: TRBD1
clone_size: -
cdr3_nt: TGCAGTGCTCACCGGGACAGGGGCCTCGGGAACTTC
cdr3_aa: CSAHRDRGLGNF

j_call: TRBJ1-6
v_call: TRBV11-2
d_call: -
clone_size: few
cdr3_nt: TGTGCCAGCAGCTTAGGGGACCGCTATAATTCACCCCTCCACTTT
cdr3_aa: CASSLGDRYNSPLHF

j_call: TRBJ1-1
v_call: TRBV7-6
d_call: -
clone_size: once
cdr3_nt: TGTGCCAGCAGCTTGCAGGCTGGGGGGCACACTGAAGCTTTCTTT
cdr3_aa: CASSLQAGGHTEAFF

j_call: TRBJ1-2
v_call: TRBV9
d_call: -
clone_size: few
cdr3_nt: TGTGCCAGCAGCGTATCGGCAGGGTATGGCTACACCTTC
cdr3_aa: CASSVSAGYGYTF

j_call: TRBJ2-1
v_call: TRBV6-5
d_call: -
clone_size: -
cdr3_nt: TGTGCCAGCAGTTCCCACATAGGCAATGAGCAGTTCTTC
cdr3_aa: CASSSHIGNEQFF

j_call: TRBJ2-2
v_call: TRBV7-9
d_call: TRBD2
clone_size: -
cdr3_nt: TGTGCCAGCAGCTTTGAACTAGCGGTAAACACCGGGGAGCTGTTTTTT
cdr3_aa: CASSFELAVNTGELFF

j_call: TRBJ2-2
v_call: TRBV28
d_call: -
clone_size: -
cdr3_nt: TGTGCCAGCAGTTGGAACACCGGGGAGCTGTTTTTT
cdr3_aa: CASSWNTGELFF

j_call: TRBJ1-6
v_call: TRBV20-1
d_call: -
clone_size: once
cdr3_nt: TGCAGTGCTTACAGGGTAGACTCACCCCTCCACTTT
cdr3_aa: CSAYRVDSPLHF

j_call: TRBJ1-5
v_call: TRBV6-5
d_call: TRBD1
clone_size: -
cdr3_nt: TGTGCCAGCAGTTACCCGCGAAAGACAGGGGGCGAGCAGCCCCAGCATTTT
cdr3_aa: CASSYPRKTGGEQPQHF

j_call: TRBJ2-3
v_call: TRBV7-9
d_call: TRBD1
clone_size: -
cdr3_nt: TGTGCCAGCAGCTTAGGAGGGGGCCCTGGCACAGATACGCAGTATTTT
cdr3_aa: CASSLGGGPGTDTQYF

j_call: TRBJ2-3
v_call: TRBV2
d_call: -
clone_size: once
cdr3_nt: TGTGCCAGCAGGTCGGGAAACGGAGATACGCAGTATTTT
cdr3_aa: CASRSGNGDTQYF

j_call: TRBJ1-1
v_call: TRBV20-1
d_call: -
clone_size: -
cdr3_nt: TGCAGTGCGAGGGGTGGGCTCGGGAACACTGAAGCTTTCTTT
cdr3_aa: CSARGGLGNTEAFF

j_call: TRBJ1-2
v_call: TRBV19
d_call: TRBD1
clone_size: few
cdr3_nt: TGTGCCAGTAGCATCGACAGGGTCTATGGCTACACCTTC
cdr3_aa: CASSIDRVYGYTF

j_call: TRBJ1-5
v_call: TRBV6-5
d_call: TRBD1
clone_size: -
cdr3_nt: TGTGCCAGCAGTTACGGGACAGGAAACACTCAGCCCCAGCATTTT
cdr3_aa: CASSYGTGNTQPQHF

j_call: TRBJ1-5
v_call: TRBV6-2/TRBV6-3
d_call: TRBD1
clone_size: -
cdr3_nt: TGTGCCAGCAGCCCCCGGACAGGGGATAGCAATCAGCCCCAGCATTTT
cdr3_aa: CASSPRTGDSNQPQHF

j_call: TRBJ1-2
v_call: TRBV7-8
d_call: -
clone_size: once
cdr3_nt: TGTGCCAGCAGCGGGTATGACTATGGCTACACCTTC
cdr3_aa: CASSGYDYGYTF

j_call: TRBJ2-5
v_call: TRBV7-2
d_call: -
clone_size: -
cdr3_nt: TGTGCCAGCAGCCCCGGACAGAGACAAGAGACCCAGTACTTC
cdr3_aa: CASSPGQRQETQYF

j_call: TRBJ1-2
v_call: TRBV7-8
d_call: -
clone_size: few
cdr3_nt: TGTGCCAGCAGCTTAGACAGGGTGTCCAACTATGGCTACACCTTC
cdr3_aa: CASSLDRVSNYGYTF

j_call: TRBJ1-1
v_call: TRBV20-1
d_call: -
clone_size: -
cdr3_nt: TGCAGTGCTAGGTCATACAGGAACACTGAAGCTTTCTTT
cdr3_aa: CSARSYRNTEAFF

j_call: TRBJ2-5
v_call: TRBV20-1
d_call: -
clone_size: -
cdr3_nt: TGCAGTGCTAGATTCTGGGCTCAAAATCAAGAGACCCAGTACTTC
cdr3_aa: CSARFWAQNQETQYF

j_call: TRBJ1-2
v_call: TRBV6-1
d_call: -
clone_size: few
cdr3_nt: TGTGCCAGCTCGCCTCGGCAGGGACGAGGCTACACCTTC
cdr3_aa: CASSPRQGRGYTF

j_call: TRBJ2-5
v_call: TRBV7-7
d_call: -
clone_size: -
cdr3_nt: TGTGCCAGCAGCTTAGGAGGCGACCCCCAAGAGACCCAGTACTTC
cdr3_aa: CASSLGGDPQETQYF

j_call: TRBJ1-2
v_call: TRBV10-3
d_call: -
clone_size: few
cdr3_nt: TGTGCCATCAGTGGAGGGTATCTTGGCTACACCTTC
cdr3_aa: CAISGGYLGYTF